This passage covers 16 T cell receptor beta chains from one sample sequenced in a study of T cell clonality in common variable immunodeficiency. Findings and limits, study-wide: In common variable immunodeficiency, TCR beta chains reportedly carried fewer deletions and N-nucleotide insertions.

Profiled with immunoSEQ multiplex PCR; TCRdb holds only in-frame clones, not every one. The sample counts around 10,000 clones, none seen once; the ten largest own 6% to 6.5%. Their target antigens are unknown. Sequencing used peripheral blood mononuclear cells. These receptors all stem from a human donor with common variable immunodeficiency.

In its sample, this clone is medium-sized (0.01 to 0.1%). The sequence runs out 3 residues before the end of the CDR3; the remainder is reconstructed from the germline J gene. The chain employs TRBV28 and TRBJ1-5; 10 nucleotides match TRBD1. The CDR3 runs 16 residues. V shed 6 bases and J 3 bases; nucleotides not matched to a gene: 8. Germline V gene data show CDR1 as MDHEN and CDR2 as SYDVKM. The CDR3 here is CASSNSGQGTNQPQHF. Incomplete CDR3 DNA: TGTGCCAGCAGCAACTCGGGACAGGGGACCAATCAGCCC.

Turning to this clone: The CDR3 end is not reached by the read, which stops 3 residues before it; the germline J gene fills it in. The chain links TRBV19 to TRBJ2-7; TRBD1 agrees at 9 bases. The CDR3 runs 15 residues. V lost 6 bases to trimming and J lost 6 bases; unmatched junction nucleotides: 12. Germline-derived CDR1 and CDR2 are LNHDA and SQIVND (reference sequence). The CDR3 here is CASSLTRDRESEQYF. Incomplete CDR3 DNA: TGTGCCAGTAGCCTTACCCGGGACAGGGAGAGCGAG.

On this clone itself: Coverage ceases 3 residues before the CDR3 finishes, and the germline J gene fills in the end. The chain joins TRBV30 to TRBJ2-7; TRBD2 is a possible D gene (5 bases). Germline values: CDR1 GTSNPN, CDR2 SVGIG (reference sequence). V lost 7 bases and J 4 bases, leaving 14 bases between the germline ends. The CDR3 runs to 12 residues. The CDR3 DNA, read in part, is TGTGCCTTACGTGCGGGTCAATACGAG. It is translated as CALRAGQYE. The whole CDR3 is CALRAGQYEQYF.

This clone was observed a handful of times. The read ends 3 residues shy of where the CDR3 ends; the end is completed using the germline J gene. The chain couples TRBV7-9 to TRBJ2-7; D possibly corresponds to TRBD2 (6 bases). The CDR3 loop spans 11 amino acids. Germline values: CDR1 SEHNR, CDR2 FQNEAQ (reference sequence). V lost 7 bases and J 5 bases, leaving 9 bases between the germline ends. CDR3 amino acids: CASTRGDEQYF. The sequenced part of the CDR3 DNA is TGTGCCAGCACCCGCGGGGACGAG. The variable domain in full, with the rest retrieved from reference TRBV7-9 and TRBJ2-7, is DTGVSQNPRHKITKRGQNVTFRCDPISEHNRLYWYRQTLGQGPEFLTYFQNEAQLEKSRLLSDRFSAERPKGSFSTLEIQRTEQGDSAMYLCASTRGDEQYFGPGTRLTVT.

Note on this clone: The read ends 3 residues early relative to the CDR3; the germline J gene fills the gap. The rearrangement uses TRBV11-2 and TRBJ2-5; 7 positions match TRBD1. V lost 5 bases to trimming and J lost 4 bases; unmatched junction nucleotides: 4. This CDR3 has 13 amino acids. The germline gives CDR1 SGHAT, CDR2 FQNNGV. The CDR3 bases that were read are TGTGCCAGCAGCCGGGACAGCCGAGAGACC. Translation: CASSRDSRET. The whole CDR3 reads CASSRDSRETQYF.

Comments on this clone: The read gets to within 3 residues of the CDR3 end, and the germline J gene fills in the rest. The chain couples TRBV30 to TRBJ2-7, with 7 bases fitting TRBD2. CDR1 is GTSNPN, CDR2 SVGIG, per germline (reference sequence). The CDR3 totals 15 residues. V trimming: 3 bases; J trimming: 3 bases; junction bases outside the gene matches: 11. This CDR3 reads CAWRGKRLALYEQYF. CDR3 bases read: TGTGCCTGGAGAGGGAAGCGACTAGCTCTCTACGAG.

As regards this clone: The read comes to an end 3 residues before the CDR3 does, leaving the germline J gene to fill in the end. This chain joins TRBV7-3 and TRBJ2-3, with no clear D. The germline CDR1 and CDR2 sequences are SGHTA and FQGTGA. V was clipped by 5 bases and J by 4 bases, with 10 bases between them. CDR3 length equals 13 residues. The CDR3 here is CASSLLDSDTQYF. CDR3 bases read: TGTGCCAGCAGCCTTCTAGATTCAGATACG.

Points on this clone: The read gets to within 3 residues of the CDR3 end, and the germline J gene fills in the rest. The J gene is TRBJ2-3, the V gene TRBV30, with TRBD1 as a possible D gene (5 bases). This CDR3 is 15 amino acids long. CDR1 and CDR2 from the germline V gene are GTSNPN and SVGIG (reference sequence). Between the trimmed V and J ends, which lost 2 bases and 4 bases, there was a span of 16 bases. The covered CDR3 bases are TGTGCCTGGAGTCAGGGTCCTGGGGTCCCAGATACG. Protein product: CAWSQGPGVPDT. The full CDR3 sequence reads CAWSQGPGVPDTQYF.

Points on this clone: Coverage ceases 3 residues before the CDR3 finishes, and the germline J gene fills in the end. The V call is TRBV5-1, the J call TRBJ2-5; TRBD1 matches at 11 bases. Unmatched junction bases numbered 6, after V lost 4 bases and J lost 1 base. The CDR3 totals 16 residues. In germline, CDR1 is SGHRS, CDR2 YFSETQ. The sequenced CDR3 bases are TGCGCCAGCAGCGCAACCGGACAGGGGGCCCAAGAGACC. This sequence encodes CASSATGQGAQET. The CDR3 in its entirety is CASSATGQGAQETQYF.

This clone was picked up a small number of times. The read terminates 3 residues before the CDR3 end, so the remaining end is supplied by the germline J gene. This chain connects TRBV18 to TRBJ2-2, with TRBD2 as a possible D gene (6 bases). CDR1 KGHSH and CDR2 LQKENI come from the germline V gene. Trimming took 2 bases from V and 1 from J, leaving 11 bases between them. The CDR3 is made up of 16 amino acids. The CDR3 here is CASSPEAGQNTGELFF. The part of the CDR3 DNA that was read is TGTGCCAGCTCACCAGAAGCGGGCCAGAACACCGGGGAG.

Only a few counts were recorded for this clone. The CDR3 end falls 3 residues outside the read, so it is completed with the germline J gene. The chain links TRBV7-2 to TRBJ1-5, with TRBD1 identical over 8 bases. Germline V gene lookup returns CDR1 SGHTA and CDR2 FQGNSA. The CDR3 consists of 14 residues. The junction had 9 bases not matched to a gene; V was cut back by 7 bases and J by 7 bases. The sequenced part of the CDR3 DNA is TGTGCCAGCACTACAGGGGGAGGTGGACAGCCC. Its translation is CASTTGGGGQP. The complete CDR3 reads CASTTGGGGQPQHF.

Concerning this clone itself: The observed sequence ends 3 residues before the CDR3 terminus, with the missing tail filled in from the germline J gene. The chain links TRBV7-3 to TRBJ2-5, with 16 positions matching TRBD2. Germline CDR1 reads SGHTA; CDR2 reads FQGTGA. The CDR3 has 17 amino acids. The J segment lost 2 bases and the V segment lost 5 bases, leaving 5 bases of the junction unmatched. The CDR3 is CASSLRGLAGGQETQYF. Partial CDR3 DNA: TGTGCCAGCAGCCTAAGGGGACTAGCGGGAGGGCAAGAGACC.

Comment on this clone: The read stops 3 residues short of the end of the CDR3; the missing end is completed from the germline J gene. This chain connects TRBV18 to TRBJ1-1; 7 positions agree with TRBD1. The CDR3 runs 14 residues. J was trimmed by 5 bases and V by 3 bases; bases with no gene match: 6. In germline, CDR1 is KGHSH, CDR2 LQKENI. Incomplete CDR3 DNA: TGTGCCAGCTCACCTATAACAGGGGTTACTGAA. It specifies CASSPITGVTE. In full, the CDR3 is CASSPITGVTEAFF.

This clone was counted between two and nine times. Read sequence stops 3 residues before the CDR3 end, and the germline J gene provides the missing end. This rearrangement joins TRBV7-2 to TRBJ2-2, with D maybe TRBD2 (6 bases). V gave up 3 bases and J gave up 9 bases, with 14 bases separating them. Germline loops: CDR1 SGHTA, CDR2 FQGNSA. The CDR3 sequence is 14 residues long. Partial CDR3 DNA: TGTGCCAGCAGCTTTGGACGGGGGTCTAGGGAG. Amino acids: CASSFGRGSRE. The complete CDR3 reads CASSFGRGSRELFF.

This clone was seen only a few times. Read coverage stops 3 residues before the CDR3 terminus; the germline J gene supplies the remainder. This chain uses TRBV19 with TRBJ1-2; 10 bases are shared with TRBD1. Germline V gene sequence: CDR1 LNHDA, CDR2 SQIVND (reference sequence). The length of the CDR3 is 15 residues. The CDR3 is CASSIDGTGVLGYTF. The DNA read from the CDR3 is TGTGCCAGTAGTATAGACGGGACAGGGGTTCTGGGC.

The sample holds a few counts of this clone. The CDR3 end lies 3 residues beyond the end of the read and is filled in from the germline J gene. The gene calls are TRBV7-9 and TRBJ1-3, with no clear D. Germline V gene data show CDR1 as SEHNR and CDR2 as FQNEAQ (reference sequence). The length of the CDR3 is 15 residues. V was shortened by 2 bases and J by 3 bases, with 11 bases between the two germline ends. The sequenced part of the CDR3 DNA is TGTGCCAGCAGCTTAACCGGGGTTATTGGAAACACC. It codes for CASSLTGVIGNT. The entire CDR3 is CASSLTGVIGNTIYF.